These T cell receptor beta chains were read from a single sample in a study of T cell responses to AZD1222 COVID-19 vaccine. Assay: immunoSEQ multiplex PCR; the TCRdb copy retains only in-frame clones and omits some. The sample lists some 98,000 clones, 65% to 85% occurring once. Sequenced material: peripheral blood, taken 28 days after the second AZD1222 dose. These receptors all come from an adult who received the AZD1222 COVID-19 vaccine. Both conserved end residues are part of each CDR3. D genes are given only for firm matches.

d_gene	j_gene	v_gene	CDR3aa	CDR3nt
.	TRBJ1-1	TRBV6-4	CASSDSRPGAEAFF	TGTGCCAGCAGTGACTCCAGGCCAGGGGCTGAAGCTTTCTTT
.	TRBJ2-7	TRBV19	CASSIRNEQYF	TGTGCCAGTAGTATAAGAAACGAGCAGTACTTC
.	TRBJ1-2	TRBV29-1	CSVDSIYGYTF	TGCAGCGTTGATAGCATTTATGGCTACACCTTC
.	TRBJ2-7	TRBV3-1/TRBV3-2	CASSQGPYEQYF	TGTGCCAGCAGCCAAGGCCCGTACGAGCAGTACTTC
.	TRBJ1-5	TRBV2	CASSIQGRSNQPQHF	TGTGCCAGCAGTATACAGGGAAGGAGCAATCAGCCCCAGCATTTT
.	TRBJ2-2	TRBV4-1	CASSQNSGPNTGELFF	TGCGCCAGCAGCCAAAACTCTGGTCCGAACACCGGGGAGCTGTTTTTT
TRBD2	TRBJ2-3	TRBV7-2	CASSLALAGGSDTQYF	TGTGCCAGCAGCTTAGCCCTAGCGGGGGGTTCGGATACGCAGTATTTT
TRBD2	TRBJ2-7	TRBV28	CASSLAQAGPYEQYF	TGTGCCAGCAGCCTAGCCCAAGCGGGGCCCTACGAGCAGTACTTC
.	TRBJ1-1	TRBV20-1	CSAREGVSFF	TGCAGTGCTAGAGAAGGGGTTAGTTTCTTT
.	TRBJ1-2	TRBV28	CASRGPLANYGYTF	TGTGCCAGCAGGGGTCCCCTAGCTAACTATGGCTACACCTTC
TRBD2	TRBJ2-2	TRBV5-1	CASSLGLARTGELFF	TGCGCCAGCAGCCTCGGACTAGCGAGAACCGGGGAGCTGTTTTTT
TRBD2	TRBJ2-3	TRBV10-3	CAIAASGLSSGDTQYF	TGTGCCATCGCGGCTAGCGGGCTTTCGAGCGGGGATACGCAGTATTTT
TRBD1	TRBJ1-4	TRBV6-5	CASSSGGAGSNEKLFF	TGTGCCAGCAGTTCAGGGGGCGCGGGCTCTAATGAAAAACTGTTTTTT
.	TRBJ2-3	TRBV3-1/TRBV3-2	CASSQSSDTQYF	TGTGCCAGCAGCCAATCTTCGGATACGCAGTATTTT
.	TRBJ1-6	TRBV2	CASSEASGSSYGNSPLHF	TGTGCCAGCAGTGAAGCTTCGGGCAGCTCTTATGGCAATTCACCCCTCCACTTT